Presented here are 10 T cell receptor beta chains from one specimen sequenced in a study of tumor and adjacent non-tumor tissue in lung cancer. RNA was extracted from bulk tissue without any cell sorting. A modified ARM-PCR protocol with three rounds of nested PCR amplified TCRbeta. MiXCR, applied by TCRdb to the multiplex PCR reads, yields one record per CDR3 protein. This repertoire shows 100,000 to 120,000 distinct CDR3 sequences, about 80% found once; its top ten account for under 25%. The source material was lung tumor tissue. The receptor source for this set is a man aged 70-80 years with non-small cell lung cancer.

To note about this clonotype: The junction shows a germline mismatch at one end, possibly a read error. This chain connects TRBV4-3 to TRBJ2-4; TRBD1 might be the D (6 bases). The CDR3 runs 14 residues. The germline V gene has CDR1 LGHNA and CDR2 YSLEER. CDR3 region: CPSSQTGAKNIQYF. Here the CDR3 DNA reads TGCCCCAGCAGCCAGACAGGAGCCAAAAACATTCAGTATTTC.

With respect to this clonotype: The junction shows a germline mismatch at one end, possibly a read error. The chain uses TRBV11-2 and TRBJ2-3; D remains unclear. CDR3 length: 13 residues. The germline V gene encodes CDR1 SGHAT and CDR2 FQNNGV. The CDR3 protein is CATSGWSTDTQYF. CDR3 coding DNA: TGTGCCACGTCTGGTTGGAGCACAGATACACAGTATTTC.

As concerns this clonotype: A junction boundary mismatches the germline segment, possibly from a read error. The chain recombines TRBV6-6 with TRBJ1-1, with D uncertain. The CDR3 has 17 amino acids. Germline V gene sequence: CDR1 MNHNY, CDR2 SVGAGI (reference sequence). The CDR3 sequence is CAIRRNVWATTNTEAFF. In DNA, the CDR3 is TGTGCCATTAGACGCAACGTTTGGGCGACAACGAACACTGAAGCTTTCTTC.

Regarding this clonotype: An end of the junction differs from the germline gene, which may be a read error. This chain uses TRBV28 with TRBJ2-3, with a tentative D call TRBD1 (6 bases). CDR3 length equals 16 residues. Looked up from germline, CDR1 is MDHEN and CDR2 is SYDVKM. The CDR3, as DNA: TGTGCCATCAGTCGAATAGGGGGATCCAGCACAGATACGCAGTATTTT. This translates into CAISRIGGSSTDTQYF.

As to this clonotype: Here the CDR3 omits its conserved ending phenylalanine or tryptophan, so a read error is the likely source. The rearrangement uses TRBV29-1 and TRBJ1-1; D is undetermined. The CDR3 extends over 12 amino acids. Trimming pared 5 bases from V and 6 bases from J, leaving 13 bases between. CDR1 is SQVTM and CDR2 is ANQGSEA in the germline V gene. CDR3 coding DNA: TGCAGCGTTATGGCTGAGAGGCCTGAAGCTTTCTCT. Translated: CSVMAERPEAFS.

This clonotype was seen once. At one end the junction does not follow the germline gene, possibly because of a read error. The CDR3 nucleotides are TGCAGCGCTAGCTGCCGGGATACGCAGTATTTT. Translation gives CSASCRDTQYF. The V gene is TRBV20-1, the J gene TRBJ2-3, with a weak D call TRBD2 (5 bases). The CDR3 totals 11 residues. The V gene's germline CDR1 is DFQATT and CDR2 SNEGSKA (reference sequence).

Worth noting for this clonotype: The junction and the germline gene differ at one end; a read error may be behind it. The chain employs TRBV10-3 and TRBJ2-7, with D perhaps TRBD1 or TRBD2 (5 bases each). This CDR3 spans 13 amino acids. Looked up from germline, CDR1 is ENHRY and CDR2 is SYGVKD. The CDR3 DNA reads TGCGCCATCAGGGAGACGGGGTTCTACGAGCGGTACTTC. Translated, it gives CAIRETGFYERYF.

A word on this clonotype: A much larger clonotype is one base distant, so this may be a read error. This chain links TRBV5-1 with TRBJ2-1; no reliable D call. CDR1 is SGHRS, CDR2 YFSETQ, per germline. Trimming cost V 3 bases and J 8 bases, with 15 bases left between them. The CDR3 sequence is 14 residues long. The CDR3 is CASSSSTLPDEQFF. The DNA of the CDR3 is TGCGCCAGCAGCTCAAGCACCTTACCCGATGAGCAGTTCTTC.

The chain recombines TRBV6-2 or TRBV6-3 with TRBJ2-3; unclear D gene. The J call is uncertain, as TRBJ1-5 better fits the DNA end. The CDR3 is 10 residues long. Per the germline V gene, CDR1 is MNHEY and CDR2 is SVGEGT. In DNA form, the CDR3 reads TGTGCCGGCGGCGCGGGTACGCAGCATTTT. Protein: CAGGAGTQHF.

As regards this clonotype: The CDR3 ends on some other residue instead of the conserved phenylalanine or tryptophan, so this is likely a read error. This chain links TRBV28 with TRBJ2-1; 8 positions match TRBD2. This CDR3 contains 14 residues. Germline values: CDR1 MDHEN, CDR2 SYDVKM. The CDR3 nucleotides read TGCGCCAACGATAGTAGCGGGATTGACAATGAGCAGTTCTTA. Translating it yields CANDSSGIDNEQFL.